The following is a TCR beta chain sequence with its context. Its specificity is not known. A single record per CDR3 protein comes from TCRdb applying MiXCR to the 5' RACE reads. The sample gives around 450,000 distinct CDR3 sequences, about 20% of which show up once; 7.5% to 9.5% is in the top ten. The data were obtained in a study of T-cell memory formation after mild COVID-19. The study, taken as a whole, reports: Several responding clones turned up in pre-infection memory, indicating that cross-reactive memory may have taken part.

Germline V gene sequence: CDR1 MNHEY, CDR2 SVGEGT. Between the trimmed V and J ends, which lost 6 bases and 5 bases, there was a span of 11 bases. The CDR3 is made up of 13 amino acids. This rearrangement joins TRBV6-2 or TRBV6-3 to TRBJ1-5, with a possible D match to TRBD1 (5 bases). This sequence originates from an adult woman who had mild COVID-19 (a few samples of this study predate the infection). Cell type and time point are not known. Sequencing used PBMCs or a T cell subset sorted from them (not recorded which). The DNA for the CDR3 is TGTGCCAGCAGCTCCGGGGGGGATCAGCCCCAGCATTTT. Protein sequence: CASSSGGDQPQHF.